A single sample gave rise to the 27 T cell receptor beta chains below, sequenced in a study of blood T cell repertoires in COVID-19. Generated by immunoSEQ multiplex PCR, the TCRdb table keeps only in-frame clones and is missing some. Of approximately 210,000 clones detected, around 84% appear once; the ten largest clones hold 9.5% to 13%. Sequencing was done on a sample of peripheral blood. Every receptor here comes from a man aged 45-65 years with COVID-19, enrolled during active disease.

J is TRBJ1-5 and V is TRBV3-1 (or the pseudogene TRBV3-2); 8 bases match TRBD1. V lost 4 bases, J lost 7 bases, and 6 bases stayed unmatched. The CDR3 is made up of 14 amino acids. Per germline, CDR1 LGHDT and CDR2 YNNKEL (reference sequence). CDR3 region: CASSPNRGAQPQHF. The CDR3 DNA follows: TGTGCCAGCAGCCCTAACAGGGGGGCCCAGCCCCAGCATTTT.

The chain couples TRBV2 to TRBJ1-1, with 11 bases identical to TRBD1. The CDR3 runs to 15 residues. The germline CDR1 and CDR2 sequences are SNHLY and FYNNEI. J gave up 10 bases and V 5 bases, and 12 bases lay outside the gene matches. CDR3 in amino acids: CASSPTGQGAAGAFF. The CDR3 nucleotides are TGTGCCAGCAGTCCCACTGGACAGGGGGCTGCGGGAGCTTTCTTT.

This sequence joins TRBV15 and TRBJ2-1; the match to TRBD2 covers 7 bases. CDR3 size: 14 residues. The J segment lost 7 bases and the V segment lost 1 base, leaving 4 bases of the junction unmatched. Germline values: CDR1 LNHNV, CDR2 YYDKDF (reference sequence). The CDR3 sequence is CATSRGASGNEQFF. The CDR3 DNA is TGTGCCACCAGCAGAGGAGCTAGCGGAAATGAGCAGTTCTTC.

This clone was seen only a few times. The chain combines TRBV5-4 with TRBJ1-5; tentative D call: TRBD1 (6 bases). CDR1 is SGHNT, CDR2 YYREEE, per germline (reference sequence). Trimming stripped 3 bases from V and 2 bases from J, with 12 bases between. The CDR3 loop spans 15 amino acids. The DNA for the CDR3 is TGTGCCAGCAGCTCCTCAGGGGCCGGCAATCAGCCCCAGCATTTT. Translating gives CASSSSGAGNQPQHF.

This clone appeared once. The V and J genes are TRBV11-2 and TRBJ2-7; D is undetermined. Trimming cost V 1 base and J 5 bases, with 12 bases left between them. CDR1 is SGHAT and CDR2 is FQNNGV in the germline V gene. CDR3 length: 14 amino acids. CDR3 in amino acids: CASSLGSHSHEQYF. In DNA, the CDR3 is TGTGCCAGCAGCTTAGGGAGCCATAGCCACGAGCAGTACTTC.

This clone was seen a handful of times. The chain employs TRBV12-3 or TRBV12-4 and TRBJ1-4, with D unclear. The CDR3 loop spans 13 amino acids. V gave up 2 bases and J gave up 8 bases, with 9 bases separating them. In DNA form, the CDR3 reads TGTGCCAGCAGTTTACGGGGAAACGAAAAACTGTTTTTT. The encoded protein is CASSLRGNEKLFF.

Here the CDR3 reads CASSIPDRGAQHF. The CDR3 DNA is TGTGCCAGTAGTATCCCGGACAGGGGAGCCCAGCATTTT. The chain employs TRBV19 and TRBJ1-5, with 9 bases fitting TRBD1. The CDR3 runs to 13 residues. Germline V lookup: CDR1 LNHDA, CDR2 SQIVND (reference sequence). V was clipped by 3 bases and J by 11 bases; unmatched bases: 5.

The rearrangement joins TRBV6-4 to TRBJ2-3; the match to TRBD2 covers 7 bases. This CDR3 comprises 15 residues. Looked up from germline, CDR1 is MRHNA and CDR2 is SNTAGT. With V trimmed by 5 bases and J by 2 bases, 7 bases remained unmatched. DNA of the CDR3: TGTGCCAGCAGTCCTGGCGGGGGTCCCACAGATACGCAGTATTTT. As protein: CASSPGGGPTDTQYF.

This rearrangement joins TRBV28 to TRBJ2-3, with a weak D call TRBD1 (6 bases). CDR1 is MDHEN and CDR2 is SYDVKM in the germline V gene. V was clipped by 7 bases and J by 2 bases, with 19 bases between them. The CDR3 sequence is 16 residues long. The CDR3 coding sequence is TGTGCCAGCACAATCCGGGACATCCCTTTCACAGATACGCAGTATTTT. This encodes CASTIRDIPFTDTQYF.

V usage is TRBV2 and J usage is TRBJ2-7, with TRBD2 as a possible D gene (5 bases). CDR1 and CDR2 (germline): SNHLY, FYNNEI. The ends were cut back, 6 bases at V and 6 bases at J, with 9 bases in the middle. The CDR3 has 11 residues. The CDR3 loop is CASSLEGEQYF. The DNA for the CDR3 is TGTGCCAGCAGCCTCGAGGGCGAGCAGTACTTC.

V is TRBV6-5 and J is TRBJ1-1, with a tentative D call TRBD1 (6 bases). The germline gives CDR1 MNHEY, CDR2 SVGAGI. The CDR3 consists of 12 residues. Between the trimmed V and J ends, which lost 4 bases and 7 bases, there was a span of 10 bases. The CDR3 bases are TGTGCCAGCAGTTTAAGAGGGGGTGAAGCTTTCTTT. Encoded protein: CASSLRGGEAFF.

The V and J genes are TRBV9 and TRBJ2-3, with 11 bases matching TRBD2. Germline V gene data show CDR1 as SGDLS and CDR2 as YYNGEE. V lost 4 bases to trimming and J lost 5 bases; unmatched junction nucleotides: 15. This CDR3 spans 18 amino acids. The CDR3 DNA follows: TGTGCCAGCAGCCTCTCCGGAGCTAGCGGGGGGCGGTTAGATACGCAGTATTTT. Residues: CASSLSGASGGRLDTQYF. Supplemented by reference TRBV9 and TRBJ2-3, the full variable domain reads DSGVTQTPKHLITATGQRVTLRCSPRSGDLSVYWYQQSLDQGLQFLIQYYNGEERAKGNILERFSAQQFPDLHSELNLSSLELGDSALYFCASSLSGASGGRLDTQYFGPGTRLTVL.

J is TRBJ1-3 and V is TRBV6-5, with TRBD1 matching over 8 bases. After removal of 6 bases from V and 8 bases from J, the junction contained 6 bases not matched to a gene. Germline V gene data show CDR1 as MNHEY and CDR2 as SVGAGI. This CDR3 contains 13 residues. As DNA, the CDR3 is TGTGCCAGCAGCCTTGGACAGGGTTACACCATATATTTT. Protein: CASSLGQGYTIYF.

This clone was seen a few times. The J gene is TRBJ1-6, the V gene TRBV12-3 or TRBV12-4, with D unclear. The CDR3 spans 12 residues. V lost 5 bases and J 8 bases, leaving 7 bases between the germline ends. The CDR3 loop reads CASSVGDSPLHF. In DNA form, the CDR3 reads TGTGCCAGCAGTGTAGGCGATTCACCCCTCCACTTT.

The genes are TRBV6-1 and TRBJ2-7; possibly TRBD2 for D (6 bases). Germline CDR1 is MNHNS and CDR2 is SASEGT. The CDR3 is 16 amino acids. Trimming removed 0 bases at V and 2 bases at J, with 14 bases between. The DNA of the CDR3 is TGTGCCAGCAGTGAAGCCCGGCAACGACTAGCCTACGAGCAGTACTTC. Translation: CASSEARQRLAYEQYF.

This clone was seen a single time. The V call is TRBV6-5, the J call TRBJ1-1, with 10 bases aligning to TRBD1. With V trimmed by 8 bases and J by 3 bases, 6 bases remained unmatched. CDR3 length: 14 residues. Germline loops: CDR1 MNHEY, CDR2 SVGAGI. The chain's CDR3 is CASGRTGGDTEAFF. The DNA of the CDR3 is TGTGCCAGCGGTCGGACAGGGGGGGACACTGAAGCTTTCTTT.

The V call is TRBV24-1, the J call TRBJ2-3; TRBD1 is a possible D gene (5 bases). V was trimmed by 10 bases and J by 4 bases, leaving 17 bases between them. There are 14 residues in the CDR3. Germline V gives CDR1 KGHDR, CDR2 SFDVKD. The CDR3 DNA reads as TGTGCCACAGGTGAATTCCAGGGATCAGATACGCAGTATTTT. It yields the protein CATGEFQGSDTQYF.

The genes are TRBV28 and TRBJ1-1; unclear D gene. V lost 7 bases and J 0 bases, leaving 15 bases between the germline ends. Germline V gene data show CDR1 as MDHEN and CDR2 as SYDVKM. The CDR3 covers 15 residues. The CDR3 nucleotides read TGTGCCAGCACCCCGCGGAGCGGCATGAACACTGAAGCTTTCTTT. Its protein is CASTPRSGMNTEAFF.

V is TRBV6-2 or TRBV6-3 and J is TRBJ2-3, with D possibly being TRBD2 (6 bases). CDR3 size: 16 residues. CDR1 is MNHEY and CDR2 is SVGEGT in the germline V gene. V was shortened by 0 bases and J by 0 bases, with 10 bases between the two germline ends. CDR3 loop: CASSYSGLTSTDTQYF. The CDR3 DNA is TGTGCCAGCAGTTACTCGGGACTGACTAGCACAGATACGCAGTATTTT.

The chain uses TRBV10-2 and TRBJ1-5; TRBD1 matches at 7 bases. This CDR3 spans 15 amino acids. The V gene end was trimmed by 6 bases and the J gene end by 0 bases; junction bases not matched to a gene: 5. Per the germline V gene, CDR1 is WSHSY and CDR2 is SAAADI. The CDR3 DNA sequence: TGCGCCAGCAGAGACAGGGCTTATAGCAATCAGCCCCAGCATTTT. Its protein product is CASRDRAYSNQPQHF.

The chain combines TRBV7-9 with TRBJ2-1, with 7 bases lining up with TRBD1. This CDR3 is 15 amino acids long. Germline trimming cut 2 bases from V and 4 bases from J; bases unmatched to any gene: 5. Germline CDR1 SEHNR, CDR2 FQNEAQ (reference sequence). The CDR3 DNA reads TGTGCCAGCAGCTTACAGGACAGGCAGTACAATGAGCAGTTCTTC. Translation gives CASSLQDRQYNEQFF. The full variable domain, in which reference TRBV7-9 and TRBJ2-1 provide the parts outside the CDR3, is DTGVSQNPRHKITKRGQNVTFRCDPISEHNRLYWYRQTLGQGPEFLTYFQNEAQLEKSRLLSDRFSAERPKGSFSTLEIQRTEQGDSAMYLCASSLQDRQYNEQFFGPGTRLTVL.

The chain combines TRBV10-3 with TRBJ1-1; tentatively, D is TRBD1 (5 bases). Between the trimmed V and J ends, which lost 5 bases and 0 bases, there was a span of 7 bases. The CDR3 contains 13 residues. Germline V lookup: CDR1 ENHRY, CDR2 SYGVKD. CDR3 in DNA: TGTGCCATCAGTCGACAGCTGAACACTGAAGCTTTCTTT. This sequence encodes CAISRQLNTEAFF.

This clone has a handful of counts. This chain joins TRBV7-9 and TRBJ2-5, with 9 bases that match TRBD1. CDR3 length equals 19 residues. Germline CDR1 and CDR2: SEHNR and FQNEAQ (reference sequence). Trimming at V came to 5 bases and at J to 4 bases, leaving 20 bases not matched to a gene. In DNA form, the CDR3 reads TGTGCCAGCAGCCCGGTTCGGACAGGGGCCCTGTCGATTGGAGAGACCCAGTACTTC. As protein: CASSPVRTGALSIGETQYF.

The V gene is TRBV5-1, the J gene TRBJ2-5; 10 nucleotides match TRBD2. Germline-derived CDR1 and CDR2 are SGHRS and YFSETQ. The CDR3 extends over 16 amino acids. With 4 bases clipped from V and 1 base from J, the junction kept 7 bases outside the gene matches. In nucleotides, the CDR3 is TGCGCCAGCAGCCCGACCGGGACTAGCGCCCAAGAGACCCAGTACTTC. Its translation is CASSPTGTSAQETQYF.

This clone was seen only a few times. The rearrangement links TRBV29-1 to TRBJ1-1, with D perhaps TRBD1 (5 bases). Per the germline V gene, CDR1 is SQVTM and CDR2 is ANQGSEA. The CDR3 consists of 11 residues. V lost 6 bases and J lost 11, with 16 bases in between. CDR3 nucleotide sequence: TGCAGCGTAGAGCCGGGGACTACGGCTTTCTTT. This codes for CSVEPGTTAFF.

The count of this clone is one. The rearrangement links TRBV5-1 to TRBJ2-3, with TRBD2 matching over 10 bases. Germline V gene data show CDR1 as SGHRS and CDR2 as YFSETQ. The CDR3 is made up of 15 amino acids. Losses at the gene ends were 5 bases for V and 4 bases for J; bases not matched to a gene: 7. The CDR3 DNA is TGCGCCAGCAGACCTAGCGGGAGACTCCCAGATACGCAGTATTTT. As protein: CASRPSGRLPDTQYF.

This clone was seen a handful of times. CDR3 nucleotides: TGCAGTGCTAGTACCGGGGTAGCAGGAGATACGCAGTATTTT. Encoded protein: CSASTGVAGDTQYF. The V gene is TRBV20-1, the J gene TRBJ2-3; D may be TRBD2 (5 bases). The germline CDR1 and CDR2 sequences are DFQATT and SNEGSKA (reference sequence). This CDR3 has 14 residues. Trimming removed 3 bases at V and 5 bases at J, with 15 bases between.